The 24 T cell receptor beta chains presented below share a single source sample, sequenced in a study of T cell changes during pregnancy in multiple sclerosis. TCRdb's table, derived via immunoSEQ multiplex PCR, lists solely in-frame clones and lacks some. The sample includes approximately 60,000 clones, roughly 90% of them seen just once. Sequences were derived from peripheral blood, sampled in the second trimester of pregnancy. The receptor source for this set is a female donor in good health, enrolled as a control in a pregnancy study.

CDR3 DNA sequence: TGCGCCAGCAGCGCGGGACAGCCCAGATGGGGGGAGCAGTACTTC. This encodes CASSAGQPRWGEQYF. This sequence joins TRBV5-1 and TRBJ2-7; D perhaps matches TRBD1 (7 bases). Germline CDR1 is SGHRS and CDR2 is YFSETQ. CDR3 length: 15 residues. V was shortened by 4 bases and J by 7 bases, with 21 bases between the two germline ends. Full variable domain (rest looked up from reference TRBV5-1 and TRBJ2-7): KAGVTQTPRYLIKTRGQQVTLSCSPISGHRSVSWYQQTPGQGLQFLFEYFSETQRNKGNFPGRFSGRQFSNSRSEMNVSTLELGDSALYLCASSAGQPRWGEQYFGPGTRLTVT.

The CDR3 sequence is CASGLGFGYGYTF. In DNA form, the CDR3 reads TGTGCCAGCGGGCTTGGGTTTGGGTATGGCTACACCTTC. The chain recombines TRBV27 with TRBJ1-2, with D hard to call. Trimming left V 8 bases short and J 5 bases short, with 15 bases between. Germline assignment: CDR1 MNHEY and CDR2 SMNVEV (reference sequence). This CDR3 contains 13 residues.

This clone was detected a few times. The V gene is TRBV6-5, the J gene TRBJ1-2; D not certain. There are 12 residues in the CDR3. V shed 6 bases and J shed 8 bases, with 13 bases lying between them. Germline V lookup: CDR1 MNHEY, CDR2 SVGAGI. The CDR3 DNA sequence: TGTGCCAGCAGGTCCACAGTCGGCGGCTACACCTTC. Amino acids: CASRSTVGGYTF.

This clone is medium-sized (0.01 to 0.1%) within its sample. The chain's CDR3 is CASSLWGAGEFDEQYF. The CDR3 DNA sequence: TGTGCCAGCAGCTTATGGGGAGCGGGGGAGTTTGACGAGCAGTACTTC. The chain recombines TRBV5-4 with TRBJ2-7, with TRBD2 matching over 8 bases. Germline CDR1 and CDR2: SGHNT and YYREEE (reference sequence). V lost 2 bases and J lost 5; bases outside the gene matches: 12. The CDR3 consists of 16 residues.

This clone has only a few counts. The chain recombines TRBV4-1 with TRBJ2-1, with TRBD1 matching 7 bases. From germline, CDR1 is MGHRA and CDR2 YSYEKL. Losses at the gene ends were 4 bases for V and 2 bases for J; bases not matched to a gene: 2. CDR3 size: 14 residues. CDR3 sequence reads: CASSRDSTYNEQFF. The CDR3 DNA follows: TGCGCCAGCAGCCGGGACAGCACCTACAATGAGCAGTTCTTC.

J is TRBJ2-5 and V is TRBV11-2; D possibly corresponds to TRBD2 (6 bases). CDR1 is SGHAT, CDR2 FQNNGV, per germline. The CDR3 has 16 amino acids. Trimming shortened V by 5 bases and J by 4 bases, and 20 bases separated the two germline ends. The CDR3 loop is CASSHRRGGVRETQYF. The DNA of the CDR3 is TGTGCCAGCAGCCACCGCCGGGGCGGGGTGCGAGAGACCCAGTACTTC.

This chain uses TRBV7-3 with TRBJ1-1, with D possibly matching TRBD1 (6 bases). The CDR3 length is 13 residues. Trimming cost V 5 bases and J 1 base, with 8 bases left between them. Germline lookup yields CDR1 SGHTA and CDR2 FQGTGA. The CDR3: CASSTTGNTEAFF. CDR3 DNA sequence: TGTGCCAGCAGCACGACAGGGAACACTGAAGCTTTCTTT.

This clone has only a few counts. In the same sample, other DNA sequences code for this CDR3. This chain links TRBV5-4 with TRBJ2-7; a weak D match, TRBD1 (6 bases). V was cut by 4 bases and J by 3 bases, with 17 bases left in between. Looked up from germline, CDR1 is SGHNT and CDR2 is YYREEE (reference sequence). The CDR3 runs to 15 residues. CDR3 in amino acids: CASSPDPDSDYEQYF. The CDR3 region has the DNA TGTGCCAGCAGCCCTGACCCGGACAGCGACTACGAGCAGTACTTC.

The V call is TRBV28, the J call TRBJ1-2; D is ambiguous. The CDR3 sequence is 12 residues long. The ends were cut back, 5 bases at V and 2 bases at J, with 6 bases in the middle. Germline lookup yields CDR1 MDHEN and CDR2 SYDVKM. In DNA form, the CDR3 reads TGTGCCAGCAGTGCAACAAACTATGGCTACACCTTC. This sequence encodes CASSATNYGYTF.

The V gene is TRBV30, the J gene TRBJ2-5, with TRBD2 matching 8 bases. With 5 bases clipped from V and 9 bases from J, the junction kept 5 bases outside the gene matches. Germline V CDR1 and CDR2: GTSNPN, SVGIG (reference sequence). This CDR3 has 11 residues. The CDR3 sequence: CAWLGTRAQYF. In nucleotides, the CDR3 is TGTGCCTGGCTGGGGACTAGGGCCCAGTACTTC.

V usage is TRBV19 and J usage is TRBJ1-1, with 9 bases matching TRBD1. After removal of 5 bases from V and 5 bases from J, the junction contained 6 bases not matched to a gene. CDR3 length: 14 amino acids. Germline loops: CDR1 LNHDA, CDR2 SQIVND (reference sequence). The DNA of the CDR3 is TGTGCCAGTAGTGTGACAGGGGGTGGAACTGAAGCTTTCTTT. Its translation: CASSVTGGGTEAFF.

This sequence joins TRBV6-5 and TRBJ1-2; 8 bases align to TRBD1. This CDR3 is built from 12 residues. In germline, CDR1 is MNHEY, CDR2 SVGAGI. V was pared by 6 bases and J by 8 bases, with 5 bases of the junction left unmatched. As DNA, the CDR3 is TGTGCCAGCAGCTTCGGACAGGGAGGCTACACCTTC. Translation: CASSFGQGGYTF.

CDR3 bases: TGCAGTGCTAGTCTTCTGGATACGCAGTATTTT. Its protein is CSASLLDTQYF. The chain links TRBV20-1 to TRBJ2-3, with D hard to call. The CDR3 loop spans 11 amino acids. Germline V CDR1 and CDR2: DFQATT, SNEGSKA (reference sequence). Trimming stripped 3 bases from V and 6 bases from J, with 7 bases between.

This sequence joins TRBV4-3 and TRBJ1-3, with D perhaps matching TRBD1 (6 bases). The germline CDR1 and CDR2 sequences are LGHNA and YSLEER. The V end was cut by 0 bases, the J end by 4 bases, with 10 bases between. The CDR3 contains 15 residues. CDR3 nucleotide sequence: TGCGCCAGCAGCCAAGAACGGACAGCCGGAAACACCATATATTTT. It specifies CASSQERTAGNTIYF.

The rearrangement links TRBV28 to TRBJ2-2; D gene unclear. The V end was cut by 4 bases, the J end by 0 bases, with 9 bases between. The CDR3 loop spans 15 amino acids. CDR1 and CDR2 (germline): MDHEN, SYDVKM. The CDR3 DNA reads TGTGCCAGCAGTTACGCCGGAGCGAACACCGGGGAGCTGTTTTTT. The encoded protein is CASSYAGANTGELFF.

The CDR3 sequence is CASSSGLAGPQETQYF. The CDR3 nucleotides read TGCGCCAGCAGCTCCGGACTAGCGGGACCTCAAGAGACCCAGTACTTC. The chain employs TRBV5-1 and TRBJ2-5, with 12 bases lining up with TRBD2. This CDR3 spans 16 amino acids. Germline V gene data show CDR1 as SGHRS and CDR2 as YFSETQ. Trimming at V came to 3 bases and at J to 2 bases, leaving 5 bases not matched to a gene.

V and J are TRBV11-3 and TRBJ2-1; 8 bases are shared with TRBD2. The V gene's germline CDR1 is SGHNT and CDR2 YENEEA. The ends lost 9 bases at V and 13 bases at J; junction bases unmatched: 11. The CDR3 totals 12 residues. Written as DNA, the CDR3 is TGTGCCAGGGACGGGGGGGCCTACAATCAGTTCTTC. It codes for CARDGGAYNQFF. The full variable domain, its missing parts supplied by reference TRBV11-3 and TRBJ2-1, is EAGVVQSPRYKIIEKKQPVAFWCNPISGHNTLYWYLQNLGQGPELLIRYENEEAVDDSQLPKDRFSAERLKGVDSTLKIQPAELGDSAVYLCARDGGAYNQFFGPGTRLTVL.

This clone turned up a few times. The gene calls are TRBV27 and TRBJ1-1, with TRBD1 as a possible D gene (6 bases). Deletions cut 6 bases from V and 4 bases from J, with 21 bases between. CDR1 and CDR2 from the germline V gene are MNHEY and SMNVEV (reference sequence). CDR3 length: 16 residues. Here the CDR3 reads CASSSPDRGMGTEAFF. CDR3 nucleotides: TGTGCCAGCAGCTCCCCGGACAGAGGGATGGGCACTGAAGCTTTCTTT.

The chain is built from TRBV11-2 and TRBJ2-2; D ambiguous. V dropped 6 bases and J dropped 5 bases, with 13 bases sitting between them. The CDR3 sequence is 14 residues long. From germline, CDR1 is SGHAT and CDR2 FQNNGV. The CDR3 protein is CASSERLSTGELFF. CDR3 in DNA: TGTGCCAGCAGTGAGCGTCTAAGTACCGGGGAGCTGTTTTTT.

The rearrangement joins TRBV2 to TRBJ1-5; 8 bases align to TRBD1. The CDR3 consists of 17 residues. CDR1 and CDR2 from the germline V gene are SNHLY and FYNNEI. V lost 4 bases to trimming and J lost 4 bases; unmatched junction nucleotides: 12. In nucleotides, the CDR3 is TGTGCCAGCAGTGGAGACAGGGGCCCCGCCCGAAATCAGCCCCAGCATTTT. Translating gives CASSGDRGPARNQPQHF.

V gene TRBV9 combines with J gene TRBJ1-2; D unclear. Germline values: CDR1 SGDLS, CDR2 YYNGEE. V shed 0 bases and J shed 2 bases, with 8 bases lying between them. This CDR3 is built from 14 residues. In DNA form, the CDR3 reads TGTGCCAGCAGCGTAGCGGGAACCAACTATGGCTACACCTTC. It is translated as CASSVAGTNYGYTF.

The chain recombines TRBV30 with TRBJ2-2, with 8 bases matching TRBD2. The CDR3 spans 19 residues. Germline CDR1 is GTSNPN and CDR2 is SVGIG (reference sequence). The V and J ends lost 3 bases and 1 base, in that order; junction bases with no gene match: 16. Written as DNA, the CDR3 is TGTGCCTGGAGAAGGACTAATATATGGCTAGCGGGGAACACCGGGGAGCTGTTTTTT. This gives the protein CAWRRTNIWLAGNTGELFF. Full variable domain (missing parts from reference TRBV30 and TRBJ2-2): SQTIHQWPATLVQPVGSPLSLECTVEGTSNPNLYWYRQAAGRGLQLLFYSVGIGQISSEVPQNLSASRPQDRQFILSSKKLLLSDSGFYLCAWRRTNIWLAGNTGELFFGEGSRLTVL.

The chain employs TRBV7-2 and TRBJ2-5, with 9 bases lining up with TRBD2. V was clipped by 5 bases and J by 4 bases; unmatched bases: 5. Germline assignment: CDR1 SGHTA and CDR2 FQGNSA. The CDR3 has 14 residues. This CDR3 reads CASSRGGAVETQYF. The CDR3 nucleotides are TGTGCCAGCAGCCGCGGGGGGGCCGTAGAGACCCAGTACTTC.

V gene TRBV5-1 combines with J gene TRBJ2-1; 7 bases fit TRBD2. With V trimmed by 7 bases and J by 3 bases, 4 bases remained unmatched. The CDR3 is 13 amino acids. From germline, CDR1 is SGHRS and CDR2 YFSETQ. The CDR3 coding sequence is TGCGCCAGCGCGGGGGTGCACTACAATGAGCAGTTCTTC. Protein: CASAGVHYNEQFF.